The present TCR beta chain was sequenced within a study of lymphopenia after photon versus proton radiotherapy. Germline assignment: CDR1 MNHEY and CDR2 SVGAGI. V shed 0 bases and J shed 3 bases, with 9 bases lying between them. CDR3 size: 15 residues. Study-level findings and limits: Only patients who died were analyzed for survival; proton advantage is unproven. Under photons, naive T cells and diversity fell while effector/memory populations rose.

As regards this clone: The target antigen is unknown.

This table comes from immunoSEQ multiplex PCR, and its TCRdb copy is limited to in-frame clones, with some not included. The data show tens of thousands of clones, with approximately 90% seen just once and about 3% held by the top ten. The sequence came from a woman between 65 and 79 years old with pancreatic cancer. The sequenced sample was peripheral blood, obtained from a patient treated with photon-based radiotherapy. This chain links TRBV6-5 with TRBJ1-5; possible D gene TRBD1, 6 bases. CDR3 sequence: CASSYSNRANQPQHF. The CDR3 region has the DNA TGTGCCAGCAGTTACTCGAACAGGGCCAATCAGCCCCAGCATTTT.